A selection of T cell receptor beta chains follows, all from one sample in a study of T cell responses to AZD1222 COVID-19 vaccine. Profiled with immunoSEQ multiplex PCR; TCRdb holds only in-frame clones, not every one. The sample carries more than 60,000 clones, around 84% recorded once. The sample was peripheral blood, taken on day 0 of AZD1222 vaccination. The origin of the receptors is an adult in good health. Both conserved end residues are part of each CDR3. Fields, in order: CDR3 protein, D gene, clone size, J gene, V gene. The D gene is left open where the match is weak. The size entry is marked missing in some rows and otherwise reads once, few, many or a size class.

CASSLSGEYTQYF	-	-	TRBJ2-3	TRBV28
CSVEGTAYEQYF	-	-	TRBJ2-7	TRBV29-1
CASSYGVPPVNTEAFF	-	-	TRBJ1-1	TRBV6-2/TRBV6-3
CAITGGAAGGEQYF	TRBD2	-	TRBJ2-7	TRBV10-3
CASSEVGISNQPQHF	-	-	TRBJ1-5	TRBV6-1
CASSPQGAYEQYF	-	-	TRBJ2-7	TRBV18
CSVKGGKGSYNEQFF	-	-	TRBJ2-1	TRBV29-1
CASKGYTNYGYTF	-	-	TRBJ1-2	TRBV7-2
CASSGPPGSGRFFGQETQYF	TRBD2	-	TRBJ2-5	TRBV2
CASSMAGAYEQYF	TRBD2	-	TRBJ2-7	TRBV5-1
CATSDLQPGRDTQYF	-	-	TRBJ2-3	TRBV24-1
CASSLERGQQGLNTEAFF	TRBD1	-	TRBJ1-1	TRBV5-1
CASSQAGTERSPLHF	TRBD1	-	TRBJ1-6	TRBV3-1/TRBV3-2
CASRLAGVSYNEQFF	TRBD2	-	TRBJ2-1	TRBV5-1
CASSLTPFGGNSPLHF	-	-	TRBJ1-6	TRBV7-8
CASSPTGGNYNEQFF	TRBD1	-	TRBJ2-1	TRBV19
CSASSGGGQFF	TRBD2	-	TRBJ2-1	TRBV20-1
CASSPTNGYTF	-	-	TRBJ1-2	TRBV6-5
CASTSTSGDSPLHF	-	-	TRBJ1-6	TRBV7-9
CASLVAGAYSYNEQFF	-	-	TRBJ2-1	TRBV5-6
CASSQPLGQGGTEAFF	TRBD1	-	TRBJ1-1	TRBV7-9
CASSRTGFYEQYF	-	-	TRBJ2-7	TRBV6-5
CASSPQYGERDSYNEQFF	TRBD2	-	TRBJ2-1	TRBV18
CASSQEVGGQSYGYTF	-	-	TRBJ1-2	TRBV4-3
CASSLNRGTYNEQFF	TRBD1	-	TRBJ2-1	TRBV7-9
CASSLKDRVQGRGQPQHF	-	once	TRBJ1-5	TRBV7-8
CASLLNTEAFF	-	-	TRBJ1-1	TRBV30
CASSSGQLNEQFF	TRBD1	-	TRBJ2-1	TRBV7-9
CASSLAASLISYNEQFF	-	-	TRBJ2-1	TRBV5-1
CASSRGQGVYGYTF	TRBD1	-	TRBJ1-2	TRBV19
CASSRGETANYGYTF	-	-	TRBJ1-2	TRBV4-3
CASSLYPRQGKGYTF	TRBD1	once	TRBJ1-2	TRBV28
CASSRDFSNTGELFF	-	-	TRBJ2-2	TRBV9